This T cell receptor beta chain is drawn from a study of T cell repertoires in cytomegalovirus infection. Across the study: It can be stated that public TCR beta signatures indicated CMV infection as well as a matching HLA type. Overall study findings and caveats: CMV-specific TCR beta clonotypes restricted by HLA-C dominated the ex vivo response. Individuals carrying CMV plus the relevant HLA were identified by cumulative frequency of public TCR beta families.

TCRdb re-called the reads with MiXCR, one entry per CDR3 protein. In the table there are fewer than 700,000 distinct CDR3 sequences, 24% of which are singletons. There are many counts of this clonotype. What it binds is not known. CDR3 length: 14 residues. With V trimmed by 5 bases and J by 5 bases, 8 bases remained unmatched. The sample comprised CD8+ T cells from PBMCs. The sequence came from a human donor in good health (CMV status not recorded). Some clones in this sample may be carry-over from other donors' samples. The chain employs TRBV12-3 or TRBV12-4 and TRBJ2-5, with 7 bases fitting TRBD2. This CDR3 reads CASSPLGGDETQYF. The CDR3 DNA reads as TGTGCCAGCAGTCCCCTGGGGGGGGATGAGACCCAGTACTTC.